The 24 T cell receptor beta chains presented below share a single source sample, sequenced in a study of CD8+ T cells in alopecia areata. The sequencing template was cDNA reverse transcribed from extracted RNA. Clones were read by immunoSEQ multiplex PCR, and TCRdb kept only the in-frame ones, dropping some. In total the sample includes 250,000 or so clones, none of them seen once. Using CD4, CD8alpha, NKG2D, NKG2ACE and other markers, pooled cutaneous lymph node cells were sorted. The source material was CD4+ T cells sorted from a lymph node. The receptor set was obtained from a C3H/HeJ mouse with alopecia areata. These mice share the MHC haplotype H2-k.

This clone was seen a handful of times. Here the gene names and germline are mouse. The CDR3 extends 4 residues past the end of the read, so its final part is completed from the germline J gene. This rearrangement joins TRBV4 to TRBJ1-2, with a possible D match to TRBD1 (5 bases). The germline gives CDR1 LGHDT, CDR2 YNNKQL (reference sequence). With 5 bases removed from V and 3 bases from J, the gap between germline ends came to 7 bases. There are 12 residues in the CDR3. The CDR3 region is CASSRRDSDYTF. CDR3 DNA, as far as it was read: TGTGCCAGCAGCCGCAGGGACTCC.

In its sample, this clone was seen a few times. The genes are named according to mouse. Within the sample, other DNA sequences also encode this same CDR3. Partial CDR3 DNA: TGTGCCAGCGGTGGGACAGGAAGTGCAGAA. It translates to CASGGTGSAE. Given in full, the CDR3 is CASGGTGSAETLYF. The chain has TRBV13-2 and TRBJ2-3; 7 nucleotides match TRBD1. The read halts 4 residues ahead of the CDR3 end, with the missing end drawn from the germline J gene. In germline, CDR1 is NNHNN, CDR2 SYGAGS (reference sequence). The CDR3 runs to 14 residues. After removal of 3 bases from V and 0 bases from J, the junction contained 1 base not matched to a gene.

This clone has ten or more counts. The gene names given are mouse names. The read is 4 residues too short to cover the CDR3 end, so that end is filled in from the germline J gene. The chain couples TRBV3 to TRBJ2-5, with D perhaps matching TRBD1 (5 bases). V was cut by 3 bases and J by 3 bases, with 7 bases left in between. CDR3 size: 13 residues. Germline V gene lookup returns CDR1 SNHLY and CDR2 FYNGKV (reference sequence). This CDR3 is CASSLRGQDTQYF. Incomplete CDR3 DNA: TGTGCCAGCAGCTTGAGGGGACAAGAC.

As to this clone: Gene names and germline match the mouse. The read is 4 residues too short to cover the CDR3 end, so that end is filled in from the germline J gene. The chain recombines TRBV5 with TRBJ2-3, with 7 bases identical to TRBD1. Losses at the gene ends were 5 bases for V and 1 base for J; bases not matched to a gene: 3. This CDR3 region has 14 residues. CDR1 LGHNA and CDR2 YNLKQL come from the germline V gene (reference sequence). The CDR3 protein is CASSAQGRAETLYF. CDR3 bases read: TGTGCCAGCAGCGCACAGGGGCGTGCAGAA.

To note about this clone: All gene names here are mouse names. Here the CDR3 reads CAVPGQTNTGQLYF. CDR3 DNA, as far as it was read: TGTGCCGTACCGGGACAAACAAACACCGGG. The V gene is TRBV19, the J gene TRBJ2-2; D is possibly TRBD1 (6 bases). Coverage ceases 4 residues before the CDR3 finishes, and the germline J gene fills in the end. The germline gives CDR1 FNHDT, CDR2 SITEND (reference sequence). V lost 10 bases and J lost 0, with 13 bases in between. This CDR3 is 14 amino acids long.

This clone was picked up a small number of times. Gene labels here are mouse ones. Sequencing ends 4 residues short of the CDR3 end; the germline J gene provides the rest. The rearrangement uses TRBV21 and TRBJ1-1, with 7 bases that match TRBD1. TRBV21 is identified as an open reading frame with a role that is uncertain. V was clipped by 2 bases and J by 1 base; unmatched bases: 4. The CDR3 extends over 15 amino acids. The CDR3: CASSQRQGGNTEVFF. Partial CDR3 DNA: TGTGCTAGCAGTCAAAGACAGGGAGGAAACACA.

This clone was observed a few times. Gene names are the mouse ones. The CDR3 extends 4 residues past the end of the read, so its final part is completed from the germline J gene. Other DNA sequences in this specimen translate into the identical CDR3. The chain links TRBV5 to TRBJ2-3, with unresolved D. The CDR3 contains 12 residues. Germline V gene sequence: CDR1 LGHNA, CDR2 YNLKQL (reference sequence). Trimming shortened V by 1 base and J by 3 bases, and 2 bases separated the two germline ends. CDR3 amino acids: CASSQVAETLYF. The sequenced part of the CDR3 DNA is TGTGCCAGCAGCCAAGTAGCAGAA.

In regard to this clone: Genes and germline come from the mouse. Read data end 4 residues before the CDR3 end; the end is taken from the germline J gene. V and J are TRBV19 and TRBJ2-1; 10 bases match TRBD2. V shed 4 bases and J 4 bases; nucleotides not matched to a gene: 5. CDR1 FNHDT and CDR2 SITEND come from the germline V gene (reference sequence). The CDR3 has 15 residues. This chain's CDR3 is CASSLSLGGYAEQFF. The sequenced CDR3 bases are TGTGCCAGCAGTCTCTCACTGGGGGGGTATGCT.

By sample fraction, this clone is medium-sized (0.01 to 0.1%). Gene names and germline refer to mouse. The DNA ends 4 residues before the CDR3 does, and the rest of the CDR3 is filled in from the germline J gene. Other DNA sequences of this sample code for an identical CDR3. The V gene is TRBV13-1, the J gene TRBJ1-1; D possibly corresponds to TRBD1 (6 bases). Germline loops: CDR1 NSHNY, CDR2 SYGAGN. Trimming cost V 3 bases and J 0 bases, with 6 bases left between them. The CDR3 is 13 amino acids. The CDR3 spells CASSGTANTEVFF. The sequenced part of the CDR3 DNA is TGTGCCAGCAGTGGGACAGCAAACACA.

This clone has just a few counts. Genes and germline are mouse. The read falls 4 residues short of the CDR3 end, and the missing part is taken from the germline J gene. Other DNA sequences within the sample encode an identical CDR3. The chain has TRBV13-1 and TRBJ2-3; 9 nucleotides align to TRBD2. Germline V gene data show CDR1 as NSHNY and CDR2 as SYGAGN. With V trimmed by 2 bases and J by 2 bases, 3 bases remained unmatched. The CDR3 is made up of 15 amino acids. The DNA read from the CDR3 is TGTGCCAGCAGTGACTGGGGGGGTGATGCAGAA. Protein product: CASSDWGGDAE. The full-length CDR3 reads as CASSDWGGDAETLYF.

With respect to this clone: Gene names follow the mouse nomenclature. The read stops 4 residues short of the end of the CDR3; the missing end is completed from the germline J gene. This specimen includes other DNA sequences encoding the same CDR3. This chain links TRBV5 with TRBJ2-4; D is uncertain. The CDR3 runs to 15 residues. In germline, CDR1 is LGHNA, CDR2 YNLKQL (reference sequence). The ends were cut back, 0 bases at V and 0 bases at J, with 7 bases in the middle. CDR3 amino acids: CASSQETFSQNTLYF. The part of the CDR3 DNA that was read is TGTGCCAGCAGCCAAGAAACTTTTAGTCAAAAC.

In its sample, this clone was seen a few times. Mouse gene names and germline throughout. With the read ending 4 residues before the CDR3 end, the germline J gene is used to fill in that end. In the same sample, other DNA sequences code for this CDR3. V is TRBV31 and J is TRBJ2-7; 8 positions agree with TRBD2. Germline loops: CDR1 GKSSPN, CDR2 SITVG. J was trimmed by 1 base and V by 0 bases; bases with no gene match: 2. The CDR3 runs to 14 residues. Incomplete CDR3 DNA: TGTGCCTGGAGTCTGTTGGGGGGGTCCTAT. Its translation: CAWSLLGGSY. The full CDR3 reads CAWSLLGGSYEQYF.

To note about this clone: The gene names given are mouse names. The DNA ends 4 residues before the CDR3 does, and the rest of the CDR3 is filled in from the germline J gene. The chain recombines TRBV14 with TRBJ2-2; 11 bases agree with TRBD1. The CDR3 totals 16 residues. The ends lost 5 bases at V and 4 bases at J; junction bases unmatched: 7. Per germline, CDR1 SGHDT and CDR2 FRDEAV. CDR3 DNA (partial): TGTGCCAGCAGCTCCGGGACAGGGGGTGGCACCGGG. Translating it yields CASSSGTGGGTG. The CDR3 in its entirety is CASSSGTGGGTGQLYF. The whole variable domain, filled in from reference TRBV14 and TRBJ2-2, reads EAGVTQSPRYAVLQEGQAVSFWCDPISGHDTLYWYQQPRDQGPQLLVYFRDEAVIDNSQLPSDRFSAVRPKGTNSTLKIQSAKQGDTATYLCASSSGTGGGTGQLYFGEGSKLTVL.

This clone occurred a few times. Gene and germline names: mouse. The read finishes 4 residues shy of the CDR3 end, and the germline J gene is used to complete it. V usage is TRBV31 and J usage is TRBJ2-2, with D possibly TRBD2 on 5 matching bases. Germline CDR1 GKSSPN, CDR2 SITVG. The CDR3 spans 15 residues. V shed 0 bases and J shed 4 bases, with 12 bases lying between them. CDR3 sequence reads: CAWSLEGWGTGQLYF. The CDR3 bases that were read are TGTGCCTGGAGTCTAGAGGGTTGGGGCACCGGG.

As to this clone: Gene names and germline match the mouse. The read terminates 4 residues before the CDR3 end, so the remaining end is supplied by the germline J gene. Other nucleotide sequences from this sample produce the same CDR3. The chain recombines TRBV31 with TRBJ2-3; 12 nucleotides line up with TRBD2. The CDR3 covers 16 residues. With 1 base clipped from V and 0 bases from J, the junction kept 2 bases outside the gene matches. The germline V gene has CDR1 GKSSPN and CDR2 SITVG. The DNA read from the CDR3 is TGTGCCTGGAGTCGGACTGGGGGGGATAGTGCAGAA. It is translated as CAWSRTGGDSAE. The full CDR3 sequence reads CAWSRTGGDSAETLYF.

The table lists this clone with a few counts. The gene names given are mouse names. The CDR3 end falls 4 residues outside the read, so it is completed with the germline J gene. This chain uses TRBV13-1 with TRBJ2-4; TRBD2 aligns across 8 bases. Germline CDR1 reads NSHNY; CDR2 reads SYGAGN. J gave up 1 base and V 4 bases, and 11 bases lay outside the gene matches. This CDR3 is built from 17 residues. This chain's CDR3 is CASSPDWGLSGQNTLYF. CDR3 bases read: TGTGCCAGCAGTCCAGACTGGGGTCTCTCTGGTCAAAAC.

This clone showed up just a few times. Gene names are the mouse ones. The read ends 3 residues before the CDR3 terminus; that terminus is restored from the germline J gene. Other DNA variants within this sample encode the same CDR3. This chain joins TRBV5 and TRBJ1-6, with 8 bases that match TRBD1. TRBJ1-6 is placed among ORFs of uncertain function. This CDR3 is 16 amino acids long. V shed 3 bases and J 0 bases; nucleotides not matched to a gene: 1. In germline, CDR1 is LGHNA, CDR2 YNLKQL (reference sequence). The sequenced part of the CDR3 DNA is TGTGCCAGCAGCCAGGACAGGGCTTCCTATAATTCGCCC. Translation: CASSQDRASYNSP. Given in full, the CDR3 is CASSQDRASYNSPLYF.

Comments on this clone: Any gene name here is a mouse gene name. Read coverage stops 4 residues before the CDR3 terminus; the germline J gene supplies the remainder. V and J are TRBV5 and TRBJ2-5, with D perhaps matching TRBD2 (6 bases). The CDR3 totals 15 residues. CDR1 and CDR2 from the germline V gene are LGHNA and YNLKQL (reference sequence). Trimming shortened V by 2 bases and J by 2 bases, and 11 bases separated the two germline ends. The CDR3 reads CASSQQWGSQDTQYF. CDR3 DNA, as far as it was read: TGTGCCAGCAGCCAACAATGGGGGTCCCAAGAC.

The sample holds a few counts of this clone. The gene names here belong to mouse. From the germline J gene comes the end of the CDR3, since the read stops 4 residues before it. V gene TRBV31 combines with J gene TRBJ1-1, with 9 positions matching TRBD1. Per germline, CDR1 GKSSPN and CDR2 SITVG. This CDR3 region has 11 residues. Incomplete CDR3 DNA: TGTGCCTGGAGGGACAGGGGA. Translation: CAWRDRG. The full CDR3 sequence reads CAWRDRGEVFF.

To note about this clone: Genes here carry mouse names. The observed sequence ends 4 residues before the CDR3 terminus, with the missing tail filled in from the germline J gene. This chain uses TRBV13-3 with TRBJ2-2, with 8 nucleotides matching TRBD1. With V trimmed by 2 bases and J by 4 bases, 4 bases remained unmatched. Germline V gene sequence: CDR1 NNHDY, CDR2 SYVADS. The CDR3 length is 15 residues. The CDR3 DNA, read in part, is TGTGCCAGCAGTGAGGACAGGGAGGGCACCGGG. Amino acids: CASSEDREGTG. The whole CDR3 region reads CASSEDREGTGQLYF. The full variable domain, rest sourced from reference TRBV13-3 and TRBJ2-2, is EAAVTQSPRSKVAVTGGKVTLSCHQTNNHDYMYWYRQDTGHGLRLIHYSYVADSTEKGDIPDGYKASRPSQENFSLILELASLSQTAVYFCASSEDREGTGQLYFGEGSKLTVL.

The table lists this clone with a few counts. Genes and germline come from the mouse. Other DNA sequences of this sample code for an identical CDR3. CDR3 DNA, as far as it was read: TGTGCCAGCAGCCCCCTAAACACCGGG. This codes for CASSPLNTG. The CDR3 in its entirety is CASSPLNTGQLYF. This rearrangement joins TRBV5 to TRBJ2-2, with D unresolved. From the germline J gene comes the end of the CDR3, since the read stops 4 residues before it. The V gene lost 4 bases and the J gene lost 1 base, with 4 bases spanning the gap. Per germline, CDR1 LGHNA and CDR2 YNLKQL (reference sequence). This CDR3 region has 13 residues.

Remarks on this clone: Gene names follow the mouse nomenclature. The missing CDR3 end, 4 residues past where the read stops, is filled in from the germline J gene. The gene calls are TRBV13-2 and TRBJ2-1; the D gene is possibly TRBD2 (5 bases). The ends were cut back, 1 base at V and 5 bases at J, with 7 bases in the middle. This CDR3 has 13 amino acids. Germline V gene lookup returns CDR1 NNHNN and CDR2 SYGAGS (reference sequence). The covered CDR3 bases are TGTGCCAGCGGTGATCCCTGGGATGCT. It yields the protein CASGDPWDA. The CDR3 reads in full as CASGDPWDAEQFF.

There are a few counts of this clone. The gene symbols are mouse symbols. The read comes to an end 4 residues before the CDR3 does, leaving the germline J gene to fill in the end. The chain links TRBV13-3 to TRBJ2-5; possible D gene TRBD2, 6 bases. Germline CDR1 is NNHDY and CDR2 is SYVADS. Trimming took off 4 bases at V and 1 base at J, with 13 bases between the two ends. CDR3 length: 15 residues. CDR3: CASSSISGDQDTQYF. CDR3 DNA, as far as it was read: TGTGCCAGCAGTTCCATCTCTGGGGACCAAGAC.

As regards this clone: Gene names and germline match the mouse. Incomplete CDR3 DNA: TGTGCCAGCAGCAGGGACTGGGGGAAAGCGGAC. Its protein is CASSRDWGKAD. The full CDR3 protein is CASSRDWGKADTQYF. The chain links TRBV5 to TRBJ2-5, with 11 bases fitting TRBD2. The CDR3 end falls 4 residues outside the read, so it is completed with the germline J gene. CDR1 LGHNA and CDR2 YNLKQL come from the germline V gene (reference sequence). The CDR3 consists of 15 residues.